This T cell receptor beta chain is drawn from a study of glioma-infiltrating T cells. The iRepertoire nested amplicon-rescue multiplex PCR amplified TCR alpha and beta CDR3s from RNA. TCRdb reprocessed the multiplex PCR reads via MiXCR and lists one record per CDR3 protein. There are some 120,000 distinct CDR3 sequences in the sample; approximately 25% occur only once, and nearly 15% lies in the top ten. Study-level results: Tissue-blood divergence was below expectation in non-neoplastic patients, above in gliomas.

The table lists this clonotype with a few counts. As yet, its antigen is unknown. Per germline, CDR1 LNHDA and CDR2 SQIVND (reference sequence). The CDR3 has 15 amino acids. This TCR was recovered from a human donor with low-grade glioma or glioblastoma, undergoing nonglioma brain surgery, or in good health (not recorded which). The chain couples TRBV19 to TRBJ2-1; D might be TRBD2 (5 bases). The specimen sequenced was glioma tissue, nonneoplastic brain tissue, or PBMCs (not recorded which). The CDR3 is CASGPGRRAYNEQFF. For the CDR3, the DNA is TGTGCGAGTGGTCCTGGGAGAAGGGCCTACAATGAGCAGTTCTTC. Using reference TRBV19 and TRBJ2-1 for the parts outside the CDR3, the full variable domain is DGGITQSPKYLFRKEGQNVTLSCEQNLNHDAMYWYRQDPGQGLRLIYYSQIVNDFQKGDIAEGYSVSREKKESFPLTVTSAQKNPTAFYLCASGPGRRAYNEQFFGPGTRLTVL.